Below are 11 T cell receptor beta chains sequenced from a single sample in a study of T cell responses to AZD1222 COVID-19 vaccine. Sequenced by immunoSEQ multiplex PCR; TCRdb stores in-frame clones only, minus some. The sample records tens of thousands of clones, about 93% being singletons. Sequenced here: peripheral blood, sampled 28 days after the second AZD1222 dose. The receptors come from an adult who received the AZD1222 COVID-19 vaccine.

The J gene is TRBJ2-3, the V gene TRBV27, with 8 bases fitting TRBD2. V shed 6 bases and J 0 bases; nucleotides not matched to a gene: 8. CDR3 length equals 16 residues. Per germline, CDR1 MNHEY and CDR2 SMNVEV (reference sequence). The CDR3 region has the DNA TGTGCCAGCAGCCGGGGGGGGGCGTCCAGCACAGATACGCAGTATTTT. Its translation: CASSRGGASSTDTQYF.

J is TRBJ2-2 and V is TRBV5-1; D might be TRBD1 (6 bases). With 0 bases removed from V and 7 bases from J, the gap between germline ends came to 13 bases. The CDR3 spans 15 residues. The germline CDR1 and CDR2 sequences are SGHRS and YFSETQ. CDR3 region: CASSLETGTHGELFF. DNA for the CDR3: TGCGCCAGCAGCTTGGAGACAGGAACCCACGGGGAGCTGTTTTTT.

This chain connects TRBV6-6 to TRBJ2-5, with D perhaps TRBD1 (5 bases). This CDR3 has 13 residues. Germline V gene sequence: CDR1 MNHNY, CDR2 SVGAGI (reference sequence). V lost 7 bases, J lost 1 base, and 10 bases lay in between. CDR3 protein: CASKPDSQETQYF. In nucleotides, the CDR3 is TGTGCCAGCAAACCCGACAGCCAAGAGACCCAGTACTTC.

The CDR3 here is CASSLAPGANYGYTF. The CDR3 DNA reads TGTGCCAGCAGCTTAGCGCCCGGAGCTAACTATGGCTACACCTTC. V is TRBV7-2 and J is TRBJ1-2; D is unresolved. CDR1 is SGHTA, CDR2 FQGNSA, per germline. The CDR3 consists of 15 residues. V lost 0 bases, J lost 0 bases, and 8 bases lay in between. The full variable domain, its missing parts supplied by reference TRBV7-2 and TRBJ1-2, is GAGVSQSPSNKVTEKGKDVELRCDPISGHTALYWYRQSLGQGLEFLIYFQGNSAPDKSGLPSDRFSAERTGGSVSTLTIQRTQQEDSAVYLCASSLAPGANYGYTFGSGTRLTVV.

This chain connects TRBV6-5 to TRBJ1-5; D uncertain. The CDR3 contains 14 residues. CDR1 is MNHEY and CDR2 is SVGAGI in the germline V gene. V gave up 4 bases and J gave up 4 bases, with 11 bases separating them. The CDR3 DNA sequence: TGTGCCAGCAGTTCCCAAGGTCGGAATCAGCCCCAGCATTTT. Translated, it gives CASSSQGRNQPQHF.

The rearrangement links TRBV9 to TRBJ1-6, with a tentative D call TRBD1 (5 bases). Germline CDR1 is SGDLS and CDR2 is YYNGEE. The CDR3 covers 15 residues. V dropped 4 bases and J dropped 3 bases, with 11 bases sitting between them. The CDR3 region is CASSPDSLYNSPLHF. CDR3 DNA sequence: TGTGCCAGCAGCCCCGACAGCCTCTATAATTCACCCCTCCACTTT.

The chain has TRBV4-2 and TRBJ2-5; either TRBD1 or TRBD2 may fit D (6 bases each). Trimming stripped 3 bases from V and 4 bases from J, with 18 bases between. There are 16 residues in the CDR3. CDR1 and CDR2 (germline): LGHNA, YNFKEQ. As DNA, the CDR3 is TGTGCCAGCAGCCAGGCAAGGGGGGTAGCCCCAGAGACCCAGTACTTC. It codes for CASSQARGVAPETQYF.

This chain uses TRBV11-3 with TRBJ2-2; D is perhaps TRBD1 or TRBD2 (6 bases each). V was clipped by 2 bases and J by 6 bases, with 10 bases between them. Germline V gives CDR1 SGHNT, CDR2 YENEEA. This CDR3 is 14 amino acids long. The CDR3 reads CASSLRGEAGELFF. The CDR3 DNA sequence: TGTGCCAGCAGCTTAAGGGGGGAGGCCGGGGAGCTGTTTTTT.

The chain couples TRBV6-5 to TRBJ2-5; D gene uncertain. Germline V lookup: CDR1 MNHEY, CDR2 SVGAGI. The CDR3 sequence is 13 residues long. The V gene lost 7 bases and the J gene lost 7 bases, with 16 bases spanning the gap. The CDR3 DNA reads TGTGCCAGCAACACGGGCAGCCTCGGGACCCAGTACTTC. Translation gives CASNTGSLGTQYF.

The chain couples TRBV5-1 to TRBJ2-2; D uncertain. Deletions cut 5 bases from V and 4 bases from J, with 15 bases between. Germline CDR1 reads SGHRS; CDR2 reads YFSETQ. The CDR3 spans 15 residues. CDR3 in amino acids: CASRVTWASTGELFF. In DNA form, the CDR3 reads TGCGCCAGCAGGGTGACATGGGCTTCCACCGGGGAGCTGTTTTTT.

The chain joins TRBV5-1 to TRBJ1-1, with D uncertain. Trimming pared 2 bases from V and 5 bases from J, leaving 10 bases between. CDR3 size: 13 residues. CDR1 is SGHRS, CDR2 YFSETQ, per germline. In DNA form, the CDR3 reads TGCGCCAGCAGCTTAGTCCCTGAGACTGAAGCTTTCTTT. It yields the protein CASSLVPETEAFF.